This is a list of T cell receptor beta chains from one sample in a study of T-cell reconstitution after alpha-beta-depleted transplantation in children. One entry per CDR3 protein, called by TCRdb with MiXCR from the PCR reads. The table includes around 94,000 distinct CDR3 sequences, approximately 8% detected once. The input for sequencing was PBMCs, taken before TCRalphabeta/CD19-depleted stem cell transplant. The receptors come from a boy between 2 and 10 years old with acute lymphoblastic leukemia, due to receive a stem cell transplant. CDR3s include the opening cysteine and the closing phenylalanine or tryptophan. A D gene is named only where the DNA matches it firmly. Only some rows state a clone size, as once, few, many or a class for expanded clones.

j_call: TRBJ1-1
d_call: NA
clone_size: many
v_call: TRBV12-3/TRBV12-4
cdr3_aa: CASSPSYLNTEAFF
cdr3_nt: TGTGCCAGCAGCCCCTCGTACTTGAACACTGAAGCTTTCTTT

j_call: TRBJ1-3
d_call: NA
clone_size: many
v_call: TRBV2
cdr3_aa: CASRAAVSGNTIYF
cdr3_nt: TGTGCCAGCAGGGCTGCCGTCTCTGGAAACACCATATATTTT

j_call: TRBJ1-6
d_call: NA
clone_size: NA
v_call: TRBV11-2
cdr3_aa: CASSLDGDRPLVNSPLHF
cdr3_nt: TGTGCCAGCAGCTTAGACGGAGACAGGCCCCTAGTAAATTCACCCCTCCACTTT

j_call: TRBJ1-1
d_call: TRBD1
clone_size: NA
v_call: TRBV3-1
cdr3_aa: CASSQANRGYLGTEAFF
cdr3_nt: TGTGCCAGCAGCCAAGCAAACAGGGGTTATTTGGGCACTGAAGCTTTCTTT

j_call: TRBJ1-3
d_call: NA
clone_size: few
v_call: TRBV5-5
cdr3_aa: CASSSGPEQGTIYF
cdr3_nt: TGTGCCAGCAGCTCCGGTCCTGAGCAAGGGACCATATATTTT

j_call: TRBJ1-1
d_call: NA
clone_size: many
v_call: TRBV4-1
cdr3_aa: CASSQGANTEAFF
cdr3_nt: TGCGCCAGCAGCCAAGGTGCTAACACTGAAGCTTTCTTT

j_call: TRBJ1-6
d_call: NA
clone_size: few
v_call: TRBV27
cdr3_aa: CASSLWSDNSPLHF
cdr3_nt: TGTGCCAGCAGTTTATGGTCAGATAATTCACCCCTCCACTTT

j_call: TRBJ2-1
d_call: TRBD2
clone_size: many
v_call: TRBV15
cdr3_aa: CATSRDRRTSGNEQFF
cdr3_nt: TGTGCCACCAGCAGAGATCGGAGGACTAGCGGAAATGAGCAGTTCTTC

j_call: TRBJ2-5
d_call: NA
clone_size: few
v_call: TRBV20-1
cdr3_aa: CSAIRAFQETQYF
cdr3_nt: TGCAGTGCTATTCGAGCGTTTCAAGAGACCCAGTACTTC

j_call: TRBJ2-3
d_call: NA
clone_size: NA
v_call: TRBV20-1
cdr3_aa: CSARDIPRGGPTTQGDTQYF
cdr3_nt: TGCAGTGCTAGAGACATCCCCAGGGGGGGACCTACGACACAAGGAGATACGCAGTATTTT

j_call: TRBJ1-5
d_call: NA
clone_size: NA
v_call: TRBV5-1
cdr3_aa: CASSAGPEANQPQHF
cdr3_nt: TGCGCCAGCAGTGCGGGACCTGAGGCGAATCAGCCCCAGCATTTT

j_call: TRBJ2-6
d_call: TRBD1
clone_size: few
v_call: TRBV15
cdr3_aa: CATSTRDSYLTF
cdr3_nt: TGTGCCACCAGCACCCGGGACAGCTACCTGACTTTC

j_call: TRBJ2-1
d_call: TRBD1
clone_size: NA
v_call: TRBV20-1
cdr3_aa: CSASPTGTGGNEQFF
cdr3_nt: TGCAGTGCTAGCCCTACCGGGACAGGGGGGAATGAGCAGTTCTTC

j_call: TRBJ2-1
d_call: NA
clone_size: many
v_call: TRBV7-9
cdr3_aa: CASNPSIGEQFF
cdr3_nt: TGTGCCAGTAACCCATCTATTGGTGAGCAGTTCTTC

j_call: TRBJ1-2
d_call: TRBD1
clone_size: many
v_call: TRBV7-2
cdr3_aa: CASSGAGGQGYTF
cdr3_nt: TGTGCCAGCAGCGGTGCAGGGGGCCAGGGCTACACCTTC

j_call: TRBJ2-3
d_call: NA
clone_size: many
v_call: TRBV28
cdr3_aa: CASSLQEGKYF
cdr3_nt: TGTGCCAGCAGTTTACAGGAGGGAAAGTATTTT

j_call: TRBJ1-3
d_call: TRBD1
clone_size: few
v_call: TRBV12-3/TRBV12-4
cdr3_aa: CASSSPTGTYSGNTIYF
cdr3_nt: TGTGCCAGCAGTTCCCCGACAGGGACTTATTCTGGAAACACCATATATTTT

j_call: TRBJ1-1
d_call: TRBD1
clone_size: many
v_call: TRBV20-1
cdr3_aa: CSAQTGDGGTEAFF
cdr3_nt: TGCAGTGCTCAGACAGGGGATGGGGGCACTGAAGCTTTCTTT

j_call: TRBJ2-1
d_call: TRBD2
clone_size: many
v_call: TRBV2
cdr3_aa: CATRGLAGGPNEQFF
cdr3_nt: TGTGCCACCCGTGGACTAGCGGGGGGGCCCAATGAGCAGTTCTTC

j_call: TRBJ1-1
d_call: NA
clone_size: many
v_call: TRBV7-2
cdr3_aa: CASSPLTVPRRPEAFF
cdr3_nt: TGTGCCAGCAGCCCGTTGACCGTACCGAGACGACCTGAAGCTTTCTTT

j_call: TRBJ2-3
d_call: NA
clone_size: NA
v_call: TRBV12-3/TRBV12-4
cdr3_aa: CASSLRPSDTQYF
cdr3_nt: TGTGCCAGCAGTCTCCGGCCCTCCGATACGCAGTATTTT

j_call: TRBJ2-6
d_call: TRBD1
clone_size: few
v_call: TRBV15
cdr3_aa: CATSTDRGTGANVLTF
cdr3_nt: TGTGCCACCAGCACGGACAGGGGGACTGGGGCCAACGTCCTGACTTTC

j_call: TRBJ1-2
d_call: NA
clone_size: many
v_call: TRBV9
cdr3_aa: CASSPLGQANYGYTF
cdr3_nt: TGTGCCAGCAGCCCCCTGGGGCAGGCGAACTATGGCTACACCTTC

j_call: TRBJ1-5
d_call: NA
clone_size: NA
v_call: TRBV6-6
cdr3_aa: CASSWGSNQPQHF
cdr3_nt: TGTGCCAGCAGTTGGGGCAGCAATCAGCCCCAGCATTTT

j_call: TRBJ2-2
d_call: NA
clone_size: many
v_call: TRBV5-1
cdr3_aa: CASSPTTGELFF
cdr3_nt: TGCGCCAGCAGCCCTACAACCGGGGAGCTGTTTTTT

j_call: TRBJ2-2
d_call: NA
clone_size: many
v_call: TRBV29-1
cdr3_aa: CSVEAGVGTGELFF
cdr3_nt: TGCAGCGTTGAAGCAGGGGTAGGCACCGGGGAGCTGTTTTTT

j_call: TRBJ1-5
d_call: TRBD1
clone_size: NA
v_call: TRBV5-1
cdr3_aa: CASSFTGDQPQHF
cdr3_nt: TGCGCCAGCAGCTTCACAGGGGATCAGCCCCAGCATTTT

j_call: TRBJ2-7
d_call: NA
clone_size: NA
v_call: TRBV12-3/TRBV12-4
cdr3_aa: CASSFLGHVDEQYF
cdr3_nt: TGTGCCAGCAGCTTCCTAGGGCACGTTGACGAGCAGTACTTC

j_call: TRBJ2-1
d_call: NA
clone_size: few
v_call: TRBV4-3
cdr3_aa: CASSPDRNRAGDEQFF
cdr3_nt: TGCGCCAGCAGCCCGGATAGGAACAGGGCCGGAGATGAGCAGTTCTTC